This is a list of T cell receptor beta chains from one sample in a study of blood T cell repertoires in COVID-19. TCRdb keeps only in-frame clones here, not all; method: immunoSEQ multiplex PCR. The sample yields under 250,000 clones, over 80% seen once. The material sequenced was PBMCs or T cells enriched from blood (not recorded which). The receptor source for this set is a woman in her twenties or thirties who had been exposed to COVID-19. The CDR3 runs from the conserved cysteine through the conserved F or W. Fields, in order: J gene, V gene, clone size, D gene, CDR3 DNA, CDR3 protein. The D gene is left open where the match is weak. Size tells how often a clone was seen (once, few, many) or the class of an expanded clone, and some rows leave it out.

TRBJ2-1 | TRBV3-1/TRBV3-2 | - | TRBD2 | TGTGCCAGCAGCCGAAAGGGACTAGGACAGATTTTAACCTCCTACAATGAGCAGTTCTTC | CASSRKGLGQILTSYNEQFF
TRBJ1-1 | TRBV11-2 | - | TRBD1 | TGTGCCAGCAGGGGCGGACAGGCGGACACATGGGACACTGAAGCTTTCTTT | CASRGGQADTWDTEAFF
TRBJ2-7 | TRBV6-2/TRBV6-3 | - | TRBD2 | TGTGCCAGCAGCTCTGCCAGCGGGAGGTACGAGCAGTACTTC | CASSSASGRYEQYF
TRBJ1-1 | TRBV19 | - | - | TGTGCCAGTAGTACGGGGGGCGCAAACACTGAAGCTTTCTTT | CASSTGGANTEAFF
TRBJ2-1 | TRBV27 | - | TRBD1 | TGTGCCAGCAGCCCCGGGACAGGGATTTACAATGAGCAGTTCTTC | CASSPGTGIYNEQFF
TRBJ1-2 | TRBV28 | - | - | TGTGCCAGCAGTGTACTAGGGAACTATGGCTACACCTTC | CASSVLGNYGYTF
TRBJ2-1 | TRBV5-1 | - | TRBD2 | TGCGCCAGCAGTGTGGGAGGGCCAGAGTTCTTC | CASSVGGPEFF
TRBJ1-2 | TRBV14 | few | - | TGTGCCAGCAGCCAAGAGGCCAGGTACCATGGCTACACCTTC | CASSQEARYHGYTF
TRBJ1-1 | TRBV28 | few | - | TGTGCCAGCAGTTTGAGGAGGGGCCACATGAACACTGAAGCTTTCTTT | CASSLRRGHMNTEAFF
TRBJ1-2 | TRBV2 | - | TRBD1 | TGTGCCAGCAGTGAGGGGACAGGGGGTGGTGGTGGCTACACCTTC | CASSEGTGGGGGYTF